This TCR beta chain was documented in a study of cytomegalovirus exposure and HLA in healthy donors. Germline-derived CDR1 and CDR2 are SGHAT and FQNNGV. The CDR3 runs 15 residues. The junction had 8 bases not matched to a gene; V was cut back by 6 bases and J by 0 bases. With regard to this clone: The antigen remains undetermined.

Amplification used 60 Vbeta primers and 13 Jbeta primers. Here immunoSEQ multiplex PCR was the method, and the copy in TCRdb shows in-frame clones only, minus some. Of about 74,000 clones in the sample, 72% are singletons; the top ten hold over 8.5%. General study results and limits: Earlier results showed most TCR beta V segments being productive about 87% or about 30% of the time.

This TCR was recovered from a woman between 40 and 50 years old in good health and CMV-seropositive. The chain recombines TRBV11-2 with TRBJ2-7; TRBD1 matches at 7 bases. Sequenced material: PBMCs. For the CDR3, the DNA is TGTGCCAGCAGGAACCAGGGGGTCGCCTCCTACGAGCAGTACTTC. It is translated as CASRNQGVASYEQYF.